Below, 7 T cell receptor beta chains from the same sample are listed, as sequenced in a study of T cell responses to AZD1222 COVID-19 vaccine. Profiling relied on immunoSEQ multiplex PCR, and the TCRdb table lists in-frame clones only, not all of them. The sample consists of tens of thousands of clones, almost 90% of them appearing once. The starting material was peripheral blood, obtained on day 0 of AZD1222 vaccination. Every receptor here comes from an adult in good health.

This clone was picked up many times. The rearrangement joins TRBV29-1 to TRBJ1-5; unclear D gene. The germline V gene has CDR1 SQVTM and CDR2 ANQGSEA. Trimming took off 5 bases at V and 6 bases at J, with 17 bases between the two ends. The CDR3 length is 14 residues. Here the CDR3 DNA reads TGCAGCGTTACGTGGGGAGGCGAAAGTCAGCCCCAGCATTTT. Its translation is CSVTWGGESQPQHF.

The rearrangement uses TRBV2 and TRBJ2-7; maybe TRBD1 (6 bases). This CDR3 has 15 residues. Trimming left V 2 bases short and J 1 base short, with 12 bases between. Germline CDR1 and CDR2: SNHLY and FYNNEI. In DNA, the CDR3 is TGTGCCAGCAGTGAATCGGCAGGGGCGTCCTACGAGCAGTACTTC. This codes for CASSESAGASYEQYF.

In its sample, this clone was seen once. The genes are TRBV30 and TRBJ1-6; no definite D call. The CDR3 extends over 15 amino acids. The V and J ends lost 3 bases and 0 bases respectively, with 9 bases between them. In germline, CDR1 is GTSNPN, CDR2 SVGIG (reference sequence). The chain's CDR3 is CAWSERNSYNSPLHF. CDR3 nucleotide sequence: TGTGCCTGGAGCGAAAGGAACTCCTATAATTCACCCCTCCACTTT.

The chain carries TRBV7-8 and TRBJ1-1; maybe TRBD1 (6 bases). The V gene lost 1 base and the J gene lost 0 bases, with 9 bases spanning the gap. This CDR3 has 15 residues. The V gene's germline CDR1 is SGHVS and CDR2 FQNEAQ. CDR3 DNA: TGTGCCAGCAGCTTAGAAAGGACAGTGAACACTGAAGCTTTCTTT. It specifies CASSLERTVNTEAFF.

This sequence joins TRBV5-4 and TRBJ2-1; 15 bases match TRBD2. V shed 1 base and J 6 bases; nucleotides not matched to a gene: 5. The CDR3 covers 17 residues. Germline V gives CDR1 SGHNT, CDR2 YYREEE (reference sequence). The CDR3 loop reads CASSLWTSGGVGNEQFF. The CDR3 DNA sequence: TGTGCCAGCAGCTTGTGGACTAGCGGGGGGGTTGGCAATGAGCAGTTCTTC.

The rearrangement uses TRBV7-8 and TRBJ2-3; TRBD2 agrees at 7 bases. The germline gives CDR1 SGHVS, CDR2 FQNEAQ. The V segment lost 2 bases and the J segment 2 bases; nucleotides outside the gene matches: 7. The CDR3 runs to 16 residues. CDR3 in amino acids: CASSLSGGLTTDTQYF. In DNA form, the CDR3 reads TGTGCCAGCAGCTTATCGGGGGGATTAACCACAGATACGCAGTATTTT.

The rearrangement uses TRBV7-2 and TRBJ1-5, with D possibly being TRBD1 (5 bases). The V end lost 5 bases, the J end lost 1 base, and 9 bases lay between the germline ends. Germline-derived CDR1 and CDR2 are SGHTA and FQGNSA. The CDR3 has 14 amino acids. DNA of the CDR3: TGTGCCAGCAGCCCCCGGGACAGCAATCAGCCCCAGCATTTT. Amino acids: CASSPRDSNQPQHF. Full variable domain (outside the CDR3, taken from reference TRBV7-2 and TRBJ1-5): GAGVSQSPSNKVTEKGKDVELRCDPISGHTALYWYRQSLGQGLEFLIYFQGNSAPDKSGLPSDRFSAERTGGSVSTLTIQRTQQEDSAVYLCASSPRDSNQPQHFGDGTRLSIL.